The present TCR beta chain was sequenced within a study of blood T cell repertoires in COVID-19. Background on the study: COVID-19 samples, acute and convalescent, were from the United States, Italy and Spain.

The method was immunoSEQ multiplex PCR; TCRdb's version includes in-frame clones alone and lacks a portion of them. The sample has more than 150,000 clones; roughly 80% are singletons. Sequencing used peripheral blood. The clonotype comes from a human donor in a cohort sampled during active COVID-19.

The chain's CDR3 is CAISESQGSYNEQFF. The DNA of the CDR3 is TGTGCCATCAGTGAGTCTCAGGGTTCCTACAATGAGCAGTTCTTC. The V gene is TRBV10-3, the J gene TRBJ2-1; the D gene is possibly TRBD1 (5 bases). CDR1 is ENHRY and CDR2 is SYGVKD in the germline V gene. Trimming shortened V by 0 bases and J by 1 base, and 7 bases separated the two germline ends. There are 15 residues in the CDR3.